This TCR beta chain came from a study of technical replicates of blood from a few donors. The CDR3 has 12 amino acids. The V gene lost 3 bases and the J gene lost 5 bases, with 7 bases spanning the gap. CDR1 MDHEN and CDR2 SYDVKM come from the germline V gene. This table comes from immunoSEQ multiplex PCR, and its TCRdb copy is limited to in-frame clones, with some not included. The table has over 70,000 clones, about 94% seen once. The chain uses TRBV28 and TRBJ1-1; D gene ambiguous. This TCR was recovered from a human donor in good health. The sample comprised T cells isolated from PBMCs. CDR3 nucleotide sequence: TGTGCCAGCAGTTTTATCGTAACTGAAGCTTTCTTT. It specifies CASSFIVTEAFF.